Shown below are 3 T cell receptor beta chains from a single sample sequenced in a study of blood T cell repertoires in COVID-19. Measured with immunoSEQ multiplex PCR; TCRdb has only the in-frame clones, and not every one. The sample carries approximately 190,000 clones, roughly 87% recorded once. The sample was peripheral blood. The receptors were gathered from a woman aged 40 to 50 with acute or convalescent COVID-19.

The rearrangement uses TRBV5-4 and TRBJ2-5, with unresolved D. The V gene's germline CDR1 is SGHNT and CDR2 YYREEE (reference sequence). The CDR3 spans 12 residues. V was trimmed by 2 bases and J by 7 bases, leaving 9 bases between them. CDR3 DNA sequence: TGTGCCAGCAGCTTAAATAGATGGACCCAGTACTTC. Encoded protein: CASSLNRWTQYF.

The chain recombines TRBV27 with TRBJ2-2; 7 nucleotides line up with TRBD1. Per germline, CDR1 MNHEY and CDR2 SMNVEV (reference sequence). This CDR3 is built from 16 residues. J gave up 2 bases and V 3 bases, and 6 bases lay outside the gene matches. This CDR3 is CASSLQGGLNTGELFF. As DNA, the CDR3 is TGTGCCAGCAGTTTGCAAGGGGGCTTAAACACCGGGGAGCTGTTTTTT.

The chain couples TRBV5-1 to TRBJ1-1, with D perhaps TRBD1 (5 bases). The length of the CDR3 is 15 residues. Trimming pared 6 bases from V and 4 bases from J, leaving 19 bases between. Germline loops: CDR1 SGHRS, CDR2 YFSETQ. CDR3 sequence reads: CASNLMGQGGTEAFF. In nucleotides, the CDR3 is TGCGCCAGCAACCTCATGGGGCAGGGTGGCACTGAAGCTTTCTTT.